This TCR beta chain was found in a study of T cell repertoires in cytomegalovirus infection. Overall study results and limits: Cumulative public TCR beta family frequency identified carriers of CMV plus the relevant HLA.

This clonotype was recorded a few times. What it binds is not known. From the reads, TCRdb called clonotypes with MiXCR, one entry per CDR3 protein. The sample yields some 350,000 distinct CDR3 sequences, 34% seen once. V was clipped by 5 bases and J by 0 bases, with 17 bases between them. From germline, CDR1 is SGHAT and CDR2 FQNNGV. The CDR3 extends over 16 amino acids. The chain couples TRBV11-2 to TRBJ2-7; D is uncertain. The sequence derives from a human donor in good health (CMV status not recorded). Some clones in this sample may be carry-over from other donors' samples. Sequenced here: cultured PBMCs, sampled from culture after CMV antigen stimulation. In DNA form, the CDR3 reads TGTGCCAGCAGCCCTGGCCTGAGACATTACTCCTACGAGCAGTACTTC. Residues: CASSPGLRHYSYEQYF.